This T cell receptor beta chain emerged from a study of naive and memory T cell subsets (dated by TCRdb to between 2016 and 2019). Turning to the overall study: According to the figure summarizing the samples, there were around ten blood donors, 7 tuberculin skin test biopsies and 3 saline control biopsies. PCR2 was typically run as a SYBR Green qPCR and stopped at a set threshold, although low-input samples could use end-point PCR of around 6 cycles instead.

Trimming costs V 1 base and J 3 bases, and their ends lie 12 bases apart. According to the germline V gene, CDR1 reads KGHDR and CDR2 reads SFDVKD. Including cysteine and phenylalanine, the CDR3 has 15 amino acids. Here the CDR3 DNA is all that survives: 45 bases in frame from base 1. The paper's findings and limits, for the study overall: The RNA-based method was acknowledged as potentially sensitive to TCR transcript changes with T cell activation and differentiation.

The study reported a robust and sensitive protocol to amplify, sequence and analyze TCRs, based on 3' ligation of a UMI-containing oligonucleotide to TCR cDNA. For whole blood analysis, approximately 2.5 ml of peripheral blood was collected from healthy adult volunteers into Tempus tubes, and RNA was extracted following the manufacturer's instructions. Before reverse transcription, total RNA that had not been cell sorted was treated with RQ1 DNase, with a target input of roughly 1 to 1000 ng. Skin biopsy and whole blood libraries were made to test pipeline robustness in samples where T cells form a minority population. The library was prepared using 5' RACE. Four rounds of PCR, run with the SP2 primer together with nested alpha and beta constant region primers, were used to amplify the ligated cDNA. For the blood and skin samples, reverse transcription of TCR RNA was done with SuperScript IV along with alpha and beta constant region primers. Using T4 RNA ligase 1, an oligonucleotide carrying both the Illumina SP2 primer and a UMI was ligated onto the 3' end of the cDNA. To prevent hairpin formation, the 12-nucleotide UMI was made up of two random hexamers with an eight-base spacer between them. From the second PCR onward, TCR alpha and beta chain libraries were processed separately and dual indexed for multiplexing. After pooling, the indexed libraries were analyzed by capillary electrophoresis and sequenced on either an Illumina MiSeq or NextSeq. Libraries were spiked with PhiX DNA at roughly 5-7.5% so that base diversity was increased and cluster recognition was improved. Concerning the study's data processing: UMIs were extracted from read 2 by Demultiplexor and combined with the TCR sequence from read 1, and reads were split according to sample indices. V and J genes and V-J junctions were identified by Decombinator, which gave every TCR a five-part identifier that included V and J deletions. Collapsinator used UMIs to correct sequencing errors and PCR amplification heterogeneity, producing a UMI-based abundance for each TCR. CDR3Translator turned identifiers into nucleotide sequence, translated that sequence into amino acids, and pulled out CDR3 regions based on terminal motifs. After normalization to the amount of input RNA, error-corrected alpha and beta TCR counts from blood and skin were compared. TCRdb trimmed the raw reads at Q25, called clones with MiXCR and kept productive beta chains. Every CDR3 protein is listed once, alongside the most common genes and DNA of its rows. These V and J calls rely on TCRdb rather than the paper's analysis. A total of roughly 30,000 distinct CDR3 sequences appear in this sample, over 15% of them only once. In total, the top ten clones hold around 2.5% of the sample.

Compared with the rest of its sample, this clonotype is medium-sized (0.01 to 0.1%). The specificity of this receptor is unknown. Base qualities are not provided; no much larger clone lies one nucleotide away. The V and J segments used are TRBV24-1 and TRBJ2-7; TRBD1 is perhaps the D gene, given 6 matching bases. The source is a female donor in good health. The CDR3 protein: CATSDFRGPDYEQYF. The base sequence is TGTGCCACCAGTGATTTCAGGGGCCCCGACTACGAGCAGTACTTC.